One sample yielded the 23 T cell receptor beta chains listed below, sequenced in a study of beta chain features in type 1 diabetes. Overall study findings and caveats: When Type 1 diabetes patients were examined, their TCRB CDR3s proved moderately but significantly shorter in all four CD4+ subsets.

These receptors' targets are unknown. Sequenced material consisted of expressed TCRB transcripts (all of the isolated RNA was reverse transcribed). Sequencing used immunoSEQ multiplex PCR; TCRdb keeps in-frame clones, though not all of them. In the table there are around 360,000 clones, around 13% of which are singletons. Sequenced input: naive CD4+ T cells from blood. Source of these receptors: a woman between 18 and 30 years old with type 1 diabetes.

The chain couples TRBV4-3 to TRBJ1-2; TRBD1 might be the D (6 bases). V was pared by 0 bases and J by 0 bases, with 11 bases between. Germline V CDR1 and CDR2: LGHNA, YSLEER. The CDR3 is 16 amino acids. The CDR3 bases are TGCGCCAGCAGCCAAGATACGGGACAAACTAACTATGGCTACACCTTC. It specifies CASSQDTGQTNYGYTF.

The V gene is TRBV5-1, the J gene TRBJ1-2; no clear D. Germline-derived CDR1 and CDR2 are SGHRS and YFSETQ. V lost 7 bases, J lost 3 bases, and 16 bases lay in between. The length of the CDR3 is 14 residues. In DNA form, the CDR3 reads TGCGCCAGCTCTGCGATGGGAGGCGACTATGGCTACACCTTC. Translated: CASSAMGGDYGYTF.

This clone was seen a handful of times. This chain uses TRBV7-2 with TRBJ2-2, with TRBD2 identical over 9 bases. This CDR3 comprises 13 residues. V lost 8 bases, J lost 7 bases, and 5 bases stayed unmatched. CDR1 SGHTA and CDR2 FQGNSA come from the germline V gene. CDR3 coding DNA: TGTGCCAGCGGAGCGGGAGGTCACGGGGAGCTGTTTTTT. This sequence encodes CASGAGGHGELFF.

The rearrangement uses TRBV9 and TRBJ2-3; 8 bases match TRBD2. This CDR3 comprises 15 residues. Germline V CDR1 and CDR2: SGDLS, YYNGEE. Trimming cost V 0 bases and J 4 bases; bases outside gene matches: 4. CDR3 sequence reads: CASSVAGGSPDTQYF. In DNA form, the CDR3 reads TGTGCCAGCAGCGTAGCGGGGGGGAGCCCAGATACGCAGTATTTT.

The chain links TRBV7-9 to TRBJ1-2; 10 nucleotides align to TRBD1. CDR3 size: 14 residues. V dropped 2 bases and J dropped 8; count of bases not matched to a gene: 5. Germline-derived CDR1 and CDR2 are SEHNR and FQNEAQ (reference sequence). Written as DNA, the CDR3 is TGTGCCAGCAGCTTATTGGGACAGGGGAACGGCTACACCTTC. Its translation: CASSLLGQGNGYTF.

This clone was seen more than once but under ten times. The chain is built from TRBV7-2 and TRBJ2-2; D is unclear. In germline, CDR1 is SGHTA, CDR2 FQGNSA. V lost 0 bases and J 5 bases, leaving 4 bases between the germline ends. The CDR3 is made up of 13 amino acids. CDR3: CASSLARTGELFF. CDR3 nucleotides: TGTGCCAGCAGCTTAGCGAGGACCGGGGAGCTGTTTTTT.

This clone has more than one count but fewer than ten. V usage is TRBV6-5 and J usage is TRBJ1-2, with D uncertain. Trimming removed 6 bases from V and 8 bases from J, with 22 bases in between. This CDR3 is 15 amino acids long. The germline CDR1 and CDR2 sequences are MNHEY and SVGAGI. This chain's CDR3 is CASSQQLHRGGGYTF. CDR3 bases: TGTGCCAGCAGCCAACAATTACACCGGGGAGGCGGCTACACCTTC.

This clone turned up a few times. The chain carries TRBV2 and TRBJ2-4; TRBD1 is a possible D gene (6 bases). This CDR3 comprises 15 residues. Germline V lookup: CDR1 SNHLY, CDR2 FYNNEI. V lost 8 bases, J lost 0 bases, and 14 bases lay in between. CDR3 nucleotides: TGTGCCAGCGGCTTGACAGGCGTAGCCAAAAACATTCAGTACTTC. Residues: CASGLTGVAKNIQYF.

The rearrangement uses TRBV7-9 and TRBJ2-1; D is possibly TRBD1 (6 bases). The V gene lost 5 bases and the J gene lost 8 bases, with 13 bases spanning the gap. The CDR3 extends over 13 amino acids. Germline CDR1 SEHNR, CDR2 FQNEAQ (reference sequence). The CDR3 DNA reads TGTGCCAGCAGCATCAACAGGGTTTATGAGCAGTTCTTC. Its translation: CASSINRVYEQFF.

A few counts support this clone. The chain recombines TRBV19 with TRBJ2-7, with 8 bases lining up with TRBD1. CDR3 length: 15 residues. The V segment lost 5 bases and the J segment 4 bases; nucleotides outside the gene matches: 10. The germline V gene encodes CDR1 LNHDA and CDR2 SQIVND (reference sequence). CDR3 nucleotides: TGTGCCAGTAGTCTCTCCGGGACAGGACGATACGAGCAGTACTTC. Protein: CASSLSGTGRYEQYF.

The V and J genes are TRBV5-1 and TRBJ2-1; the match to TRBD2 covers 10 bases. This CDR3 is 15 amino acids long. J gave up 2 bases and V 6 bases, and 5 bases lay outside the gene matches. The germline V gene encodes CDR1 SGHRS and CDR2 YFSETQ. CDR3: CASKNSGGTYNEQFF. The DNA for the CDR3 is TGCGCCAGCAAAAATAGCGGGGGGACCTACAATGAGCAGTTCTTC.

This chain connects TRBV14 to TRBJ2-7; 10 nucleotides agree with TRBD1. This CDR3 is built from 14 residues. Germline trimming cut 3 bases from V and 4 bases from J; bases unmatched to any gene: 3. CDR1 and CDR2 (germline): SGHDN, FVKESK. The CDR3 coding sequence is TGTGCCAGCAGCCAGGGACAGGGGAGGTACGAGCAGTACTTC. This codes for CASSQGQGRYEQYF.

The chain recombines TRBV28 with TRBJ2-5, with 7 bases fitting TRBD1. The length of the CDR3 is 14 residues. V was pared by 5 bases and J by 5 bases, with 8 bases of the junction left unmatched. CDR1 is MDHEN and CDR2 is SYDVKM in the germline V gene. The CDR3 bases are TGTGCCAGCAGTACTTCACAGGGGTGGGAGACCCAGTACTTC. This codes for CASSTSQGWETQYF.

The CDR3 DNA is TGTGCCAGCAGTAGGACAGGGGGTAATGGCGAGCAGTACTTC. It specifies CASSRTGGNGEQYF. This chain connects TRBV6-5 to TRBJ2-7, with 10 bases fitting TRBD1. CDR1 and CDR2 (germline): MNHEY, SVGAGI. The CDR3 is 14 residues long. V trimming: 5 bases; J trimming: 6 bases; junction bases outside the gene matches: 7.

The genes are TRBV7-3 and TRBJ2-5; the D gene is possibly TRBD2 (6 bases). This CDR3 contains 14 residues. V shed 4 bases and J shed 3 bases, with 12 bases lying between them. Germline assignment: CDR1 SGHTA and CDR2 FQGTGA. The DNA of the CDR3 is TGTGCCAGCAGCTCGTCCAGGGAGGAAGAGACCCAGTACTTC. It specifies CASSSSREEETQYF.

This chain connects TRBV6-5 to TRBJ1-4; a possible D gene is TRBD1 (5 bases). V lost 6 bases to trimming and J lost 6 bases, with 17 bases between them. CDR1 MNHEY and CDR2 SVGAGI come from the germline V gene. The CDR3 consists of 15 residues. The CDR3 region is CASRSRREGDEKLFF. CDR3 DNA: TGTGCCAGCAGATCCCGCAGGGAAGGGGATGAAAAACTGTTTTTT.

This clone was seen a few times. The rearrangement uses TRBV6-5 and TRBJ2-5; 8 bases align to TRBD2. Trimming at V came to 2 bases and at J to 2 bases, leaving 4 bases not matched to a gene. Germline assignment: CDR1 MNHEY and CDR2 SVGAGI. The CDR3 runs 15 residues. The CDR3 nucleotides are TGTGCCAGCAGTTACCAACTAGCGGAGCAAGAGACCCAGTACTTC. Translating it yields CASSYQLAEQETQYF.

The rearrangement uses TRBV5-1 and TRBJ2-3; 10 bases agree with TRBD2. The ends lost 0 bases at V and 3 bases at J; junction bases unmatched: 10. CDR3 size: 18 residues. The V gene's germline CDR1 is SGHRS and CDR2 YFSETQ. The CDR3 region has the DNA TGCGCCAGCAGCTTGGCCTGGCTAGCGGGGGCAGGTACAGATACGCAGTATTTT. It is translated as CASSLAWLAGAGTDTQYF.

V usage is TRBV7-9 and J usage is TRBJ1-2; D uncertain. Trimming removed 3 bases from V and 8 bases from J, with 13 bases in between. Per the germline V gene, CDR1 is SEHNR and CDR2 is FQNEAQ (reference sequence). CDR3 length equals 13 residues. CDR3 loop: CASSLGLAQGYTF. The CDR3 nucleotides read TGTGCCAGCAGCTTGGGCTTGGCCCAAGGCTACACCTTC.

This clone was recorded a few times. This rearrangement joins TRBV4-1 to TRBJ1-2; TRBD1 agrees at 9 bases. CDR1 is MGHRA, CDR2 YSYEKL, per germline. With V trimmed by 4 bases and J by 7 bases, 16 bases remained unmatched. The CDR3 is 17 amino acids. DNA for the CDR3: TGCGCCAGCAGCCGACTGGACCCGGGACAGGGTTTGGGTGGCTACACCTTC. This encodes CASSRLDPGQGLGGYTF.

This clone has more than one count but fewer than ten. The CDR3 does not close with the conserved phenylalanine or tryptophan, likely indicating a read error. Because the CDR3's place on the DNA is in doubt, the DNA is left out and the CDR3 is given as listed by TCRdb. This rearrangement joins TRBV27 to TRBJ1-6; the tabulated D call, TRBD1, remains unverified against the DNA. The CDR3 spans 12 residues, counting both ends. Germline CDR1 reads MNHEY; CDR2 reads SMNVEV (reference sequence). CDR3 in amino acids: CASRLKQELHFG.

This clone was picked up a small number of times. The CDR3 here is CASSKGGRDNEKLFF. The CDR3, as DNA: TGTGCCAGCAGCAAAGGCGGGAGGGATAATGAAAAACTGTTTTTT. The chain couples TRBV9 to TRBJ1-4; D unclear. CDR3 size: 15 residues. Germline V gene data show CDR1 as SGDLS and CDR2 as YYNGEE. Trimming shortened V by 4 bases and J by 4 bases, and 14 bases separated the two germline ends.

The chain employs TRBV30 and TRBJ2-1; D call uncertain. The CDR3 is 14 amino acids. The germline V and J ends were trimmed by 8 bases and 2 bases, with 16 bases remaining between them. Germline V CDR1 and CDR2: GTSNPN, SVGIG (reference sequence). The CDR3 here is CAGSAGATYNEQFF. The CDR3 DNA reads TGTGCCGGAAGCGCTGGTGCGACCTACAATGAGCAGTTCTTC.